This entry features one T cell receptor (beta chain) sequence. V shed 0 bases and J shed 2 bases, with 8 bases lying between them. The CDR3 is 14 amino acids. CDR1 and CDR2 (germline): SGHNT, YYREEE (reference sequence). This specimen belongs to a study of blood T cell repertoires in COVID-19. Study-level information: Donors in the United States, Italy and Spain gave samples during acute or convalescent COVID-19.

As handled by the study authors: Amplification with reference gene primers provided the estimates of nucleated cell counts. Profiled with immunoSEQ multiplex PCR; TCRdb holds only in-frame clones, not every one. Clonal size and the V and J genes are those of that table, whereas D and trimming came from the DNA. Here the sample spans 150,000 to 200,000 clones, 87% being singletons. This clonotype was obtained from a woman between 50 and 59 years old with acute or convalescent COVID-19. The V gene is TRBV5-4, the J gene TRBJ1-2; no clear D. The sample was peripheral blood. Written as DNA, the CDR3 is TGTGCCAGCAGCTTGGGCGGAGGGAACTATGGCTACACCTTC. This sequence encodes CASSLGGGNYGYTF.